The 29 T cell receptor beta chains reported below all come from one sample, sequenced in a study of beta chain features in type 1 diabetes. The whole isolated RNA underwent reverse transcription, so sequencing captured expressed TCRB transcripts. Using immunoSEQ multiplex PCR, the repertoire was profiled, and TCRdb retains in-frame clones only, with some absent. The top ten hold about 0.59% of the sample, which has fewer than 200,000 clones, about 12% seen once. Material for sequencing was central memory CD4+ T cells from blood. Receptors were obtained from a young woman in good health.

J is TRBJ2-1 and V is TRBV7-9; 8 nucleotides agree with TRBD2. This CDR3 spans 18 amino acids. Germline loops: CDR1 SEHNR, CDR2 FQNEAQ (reference sequence). J lost 0 bases, V lost 8 bases, and 15 bases had no gene match. Here the CDR3 reads CASPGEAKAGVSYNEQFF. The CDR3 region has the DNA TGTGCCAGCCCCGGTGAAGCAAAAGCGGGAGTCTCCTACAATGAGCAGTTCTTC.

This clone was seen only a few times. The chain couples TRBV29-1 to TRBJ2-2, with TRBD2 identical over 14 bases. The CDR3 covers 16 residues. Germline trimming cut 7 bases from V and 2 bases from J; bases unmatched to any gene: 6. The germline CDR1 and CDR2 sequences are SQVTM and ANQGSEA. The CDR3 region is CSGSGLAGVNTGELFF. The DNA of the CDR3 is TGCAGCGGATCGGGACTAGCGGGAGTAAACACCGGGGAGCTGTTTTTT.

This clone was observed many times. The chain uses TRBV19 and TRBJ2-7; 8 positions match TRBD1. This CDR3 is built from 15 residues. V trimming: 4 bases; J trimming: 2 bases; junction bases outside the gene matches: 7. Germline loops: CDR1 LNHDA, CDR2 SQIVND (reference sequence). CDR3 DNA: TGTGCCAGTAGTAACCGGGACAGGCCGCCCTACGAGCAGTACTTC. Translated, it gives CASSNRDRPPYEQYF.

There are a few counts of this clone. The J gene is TRBJ2-5, the V gene TRBV7-9, with 11 bases matching TRBD2. Trimming cost V 5 bases and J 2 bases; bases outside gene matches: 10. Germline CDR1 SEHNR, CDR2 FQNEAQ (reference sequence). The CDR3 contains 17 residues. The CDR3 DNA follows: TGTGCCAGCAGCCCCGGGACTAGCGGATCCGGGCAAGAGACCCAGTACTTC. The encoded protein is CASSPGTSGSGQETQYF.

This clone occurred a few times. The rearrangement joins TRBV27 to TRBJ2-3; TRBD2 aligns across 10 bases. V was clipped by 5 bases and J by 5 bases; unmatched bases: 16. CDR1 and CDR2 from the germline V gene are MNHEY and SMNVEV (reference sequence). This CDR3 is built from 18 residues. The CDR3 region is CASSRLGSGRAYRDTQYF. CDR3 DNA: TGTGCCAGCAGTCGCCTCGGGAGCGGGAGGGCTTATAGAGATACGCAGTATTTT.

This chain links TRBV5-1 with TRBJ2-5; 9 nucleotides match TRBD1. This CDR3 spans 15 amino acids. The V gene end was trimmed by 3 bases and the J gene end by 5 bases; junction bases not matched to a gene: 8. Germline V lookup: CDR1 SGHRS, CDR2 YFSETQ. The CDR3 is CASSSGQGFGETQYF. The CDR3 DNA reads TGCGCCAGCAGCTCGGGACAGGGCTTCGGGGAGACCCAGTACTTC.

This clone was seen a few times. The genes are TRBV6-6 and TRBJ2-3; D gene unclear. CDR3 size: 10 residues. The germline CDR1 and CDR2 sequences are MNHNY and SVGAGI (reference sequence). Trimming shortened V by 6 bases and J by 5 bases, and 3 bases separated the two germline ends. The CDR3 DNA reads TGTGCCAGCAGCGGAGATACGCAGTATTTT. This gives the protein CASSGDTQYF.

This clone was detected only a few times. The chain is built from TRBV27 and TRBJ2-1; 7 bases fit TRBD1. The germline V gene has CDR1 MNHEY and CDR2 SMNVEV (reference sequence). This CDR3 contains 14 residues. Losses at the gene ends were 0 bases for V and 10 bases for J; bases not matched to a gene: 6. This chain's CDR3 is CASSLSRTGAEQFF. The CDR3 DNA follows: TGTGCCAGCAGTTTATCAAGGACAGGTGCAGAGCAGTTCTTC.

This clone has a handful of counts. This chain joins TRBV5-1 and TRBJ1-5, with 8 positions matching TRBD1. This CDR3 is built from 16 residues. V gave up 2 bases and J gave up 4 bases; unmatched junction bases: 8. Germline CDR1 SGHRS, CDR2 YFSETQ. The CDR3 nucleotides read TGCGCCAGCAGCTTTGACGGACAGGGCGGGAATCAGCCCCAGCATTTT. It is translated as CASSFDGQGGNQPQHF. Full variable domain (remainder filled in from reference TRBV5-1 and TRBJ1-5): KAGVTQTPRYLIKTRGQQVTLSCSPISGHRSVSWYQQTPGQGLQFLFEYFSETQRNKGNFPGRFSGRQFSNSRSEMNVSTLELGDSALYLCASSFDGQGGNQPQHFGDGTRLSIL.

This clone was seen more than once but under ten times. Here the CDR3 reads CASSSRGRSGNTIYF. The CDR3 DNA reads as TGTGCCAGCAGCTCCAGGGGGCGGTCTGGAAACACCATATATTTT. The chain links TRBV5-4 to TRBJ1-3; 8 positions agree with TRBD1. CDR1 and CDR2 from the germline V gene are SGHNT and YYREEE (reference sequence). This CDR3 comprises 15 residues. V trimming: 3 bases; J trimming: 1 base; junction bases outside the gene matches: 3.

This clone turned up a few times. The genes are TRBV28 and TRBJ1-2; 12 bases align to TRBD1. After removal of 5 bases from V and 4 bases from J, the junction contained 2 bases not matched to a gene. CDR1 is MDHEN, CDR2 SYDVKM, per germline. CDR3 length: 14 residues. CDR3 DNA: TGTGCCAGCAGTCAGGGACAGGGGGCCTATGGCTACACCTTC. It specifies CASSQGQGAYGYTF.

The chain carries TRBV11-2 and TRBJ2-7, with 7 positions matching TRBD1. Germline CDR1 SGHAT, CDR2 FQNNGV. The CDR3 loop spans 14 amino acids. V lost 1 base and J lost 6; bases outside the gene matches: 6. The CDR3 sequence is CASSLAGTVGEQYF. The CDR3 DNA reads as TGTGCCAGCAGCTTAGCCGGGACAGTCGGCGAGCAGTACTTC.

The chain combines TRBV19 with TRBJ2-7; a weak D match, TRBD2 (7 bases). The germline V gene has CDR1 LNHDA and CDR2 SQIVND (reference sequence). Trimming removed 3 bases at V and 4 bases at J, with 19 bases between. The CDR3 loop spans 16 amino acids. CDR3 protein: CASSIGGGGRRYEQYF. CDR3 DNA sequence: TGTGCCAGTAGTATTGGAGGCGGGGGCAGAAGGTACGAGCAGTACTTC.

V and J are TRBV29-1 and TRBJ2-3; 9 nucleotides line up with TRBD1. The V gene's germline CDR1 is SQVTM and CDR2 ANQGSEA. The CDR3 has 15 amino acids. V lost 6 bases and J lost 3; bases outside the gene matches: 10. CDR3 nucleotide sequence: TGCAGCGTGCTACAGGGGGCGGTACGGACAGATACGCAGTATTTT. It yields the protein CSVLQGAVRTDTQYF.

Here the CDR3 reads CSVPLAYF. The CDR3, as DNA: TGCAGCGTTCCTTTAGCGTACTTC. This chain links TRBV29-1 with TRBJ2-5; D is unresolved. Trimming shortened V by 5 bases and J by 13 bases, and 8 bases separated the two germline ends. Germline CDR1 and CDR2: SQVTM and ANQGSEA. The length of the CDR3 is 8 residues.

The table lists this clone with a count of one. The gene calls are TRBV21-1 and TRBJ1-1; TRBD1, the table's D call, was not compared with the DNA. TRBV21-1 is assigned pseudogene status. The length of the CDR3 is 15 residues. Here the CDR3 reads CASSNEGQGGTEAFF. CDR3 nucleotides: TGTGCCAGCAGCAACGAGGGACAGGGTGGGACTGAAGCTTTCTTT.

This chain links TRBV5-6 with TRBJ1-1; no clear D. Trimming took 1 base from V and 2 from J, leaving 9 bases between them. Germline V gene lookup returns CDR1 SGHDT and CDR2 YYEEEE. This CDR3 contains 14 residues. This CDR3 is CASSLNLLNTEAFF. The CDR3 DNA is TGTGCCAGCAGCTTGAATCTACTCAACACTGAAGCTTTCTTT.

The CDR3 protein is CASRRDRGPGPEAFF. The CDR3 DNA follows: TGTGCCAGCAGACGGGACAGGGGGCCGGGGCCTGAAGCTTTCTTT. The rearrangement uses TRBV6-5 and TRBJ1-1; 12 bases match TRBD1. The V and J ends lost 6 bases and 6 bases, in that order; junction bases with no gene match: 8. The germline V gene has CDR1 MNHEY and CDR2 SVGAGI. The CDR3 consists of 15 residues.

The chain combines TRBV2 with TRBJ1-2; D not certain. Trimming stripped 6 bases from V and 0 bases from J, with 5 bases between. The CDR3 has 12 amino acids. CDR1 and CDR2 (germline): SNHLY, FYNNEI. CDR3 sequence (DNA): TGTGCCAGCAGACCTACTAACTATGGCTACACCTTC. Amino acid sequence: CASRPTNYGYTF.

The chain couples TRBV27 to TRBJ2-3; 7 bases map to TRBD2. V was clipped by 6 bases and J by 1 base; unmatched bases: 7. The CDR3 runs 15 residues. Germline CDR1 is MNHEY and CDR2 is SMNVEV (reference sequence). The CDR3 coding sequence is TGTGCCAGCAGCCTCCGGGGAGGGCGCACAGATACGCAGTATTTT. The encoded protein is CASSLRGGRTDTQYF.

This clone has only a few counts. The J gene is TRBJ2-1, the V gene TRBV7-6; D might be TRBD1 (6 bases). Germline loops: CDR1 SGHVS, CDR2 FNYEAQ. Trimming removed 5 bases at V and 8 bases at J, with 16 bases between. The CDR3 contains 14 residues. The CDR3 is CASSLGTPSHEQFF. CDR3 coding DNA: TGTGCCAGCAGCCTAGGGACACCCTCTCATGAGCAGTTCTTC.

As for this clone: Other DNA sequences within the sample encode an identical CDR3. The V and J genes are TRBV29-1 and TRBJ1-4; 7 nucleotides align to TRBD1. Germline CDR1 and CDR2: SQVTM and ANQGSEA. This CDR3 has 13 residues. V trimming: 4 bases; J trimming: 7 bases; junction bases outside the gene matches: 6. The CDR3 DNA reads as TGCAGCGTTGGCAGGCAGGGGGGTGAAAAACTGTTTTTT. Translation gives CSVGRQGGEKLFF. The variable domain in full, completed from reference TRBV29-1 and TRBJ1-4, reads SAVISQKPSRDICQRGTSLTIQCQVDSQVTMMFWYRQQPGQSLTLIATANQGSEATYESGFVIDKFPISRPNLTFSTLTVSNMSPEDSSIYLCSVGRQGGEKLFFGSGTQLSVL.

As regards this clone: Other DNA variants within this sample encode the same CDR3. The chain uses TRBV7-9 and TRBJ1-2; 8 positions agree with TRBD1. CDR1 and CDR2 (germline): SEHNR, FQNEAQ (reference sequence). The CDR3 consists of 14 residues. V was pared by 3 bases and J by 5 bases, with 5 bases of the junction left unmatched. Here the CDR3 reads CASSLETGDYGYTF. In DNA, the CDR3 is TGTGCCAGCAGCTTGGAGACAGGGGATTATGGCTACACCTTC.

The chain combines TRBV5-1 with TRBJ2-1, with D perhaps matching TRBD1 (6 bases). V shed 4 bases and J shed 8 bases, with 16 bases lying between them. The CDR3 is 14 amino acids. CDR1 is SGHRS, CDR2 YFSETQ, per germline. In nucleotides, the CDR3 is TGCGCCAGCAGCATAGGACAGTCTCGGGATGAGCAGTTCTTC. Its translation: CASSIGQSRDEQFF.

This clone was detected only a few times. The rearrangement joins TRBV9 to TRBJ2-7; possibly TRBD1 for D (6 bases). Deletions cut 3 bases from V and 2 bases from J, with 21 bases between. Germline assignment: CDR1 SGDLS and CDR2 YYNGEE. The CDR3 has 17 residues. Here the CDR3 DNA reads TGTGCCAGCAGCGCAGAAACTGTCCGGGACAAGGCCTACGAGCAGTACTTC. This encodes CASSAETVRDKAYEQYF.

CDR3 sequence (DNA): TGTGCCAGCAGTTTGGGACAGGGGGCGAACACTGAAGCTTTCTTT. This translates into CASSLGQGANTEAFF. The chain uses TRBV27 and TRBJ1-1; TRBD1 agrees at 12 bases. CDR1 MNHEY and CDR2 SMNVEV come from the germline V gene (reference sequence). This CDR3 has 15 residues. The ends lost 3 bases at V and 1 base at J; junction bases unmatched: 0.

The chain combines TRBV18 with TRBJ2-1, with D maybe TRBD1 (5 bases). The CDR3 sequence is 15 residues long. V was shortened by 0 bases and J by 7 bases, with 13 bases between the two germline ends. Germline CDR1 reads KGHSH; CDR2 reads LQKENI. CDR3 in amino acids: CASSPPLQGVNEQFF. CDR3 DNA sequence: TGTGCCAGCTCACCACCGTTGCAGGGTGTAAATGAGCAGTTCTTC.

The chain recombines TRBV30 with TRBJ1-1; no clear D. V lost 0 bases, J lost 3 bases, and 8 bases lay in between. The CDR3 contains 13 residues. Germline CDR1 and CDR2: GTSNPN and SVGIG (reference sequence). The CDR3 is CAWSVTSYTEAFF. CDR3 in DNA: TGTGCCTGGAGTGTAACATCTTACACTGAAGCTTTCTTT.

This clone has more than one count but fewer than ten. The rearrangement uses TRBV30 and TRBJ2-1, with a weak D call TRBD2 (6 bases). Germline loops: CDR1 GTSNPN, CDR2 SVGIG (reference sequence). The CDR3 sequence is 15 residues long. The V end was cut by 4 bases, the J end by 7 bases, with 20 bases between. This chain's CDR3 is CAWKAGSGARNEQFF. In nucleotides, the CDR3 is TGTGCCTGGAAGGCGGGGAGTGGGGCTCGGAATGAGCAGTTCTTC.